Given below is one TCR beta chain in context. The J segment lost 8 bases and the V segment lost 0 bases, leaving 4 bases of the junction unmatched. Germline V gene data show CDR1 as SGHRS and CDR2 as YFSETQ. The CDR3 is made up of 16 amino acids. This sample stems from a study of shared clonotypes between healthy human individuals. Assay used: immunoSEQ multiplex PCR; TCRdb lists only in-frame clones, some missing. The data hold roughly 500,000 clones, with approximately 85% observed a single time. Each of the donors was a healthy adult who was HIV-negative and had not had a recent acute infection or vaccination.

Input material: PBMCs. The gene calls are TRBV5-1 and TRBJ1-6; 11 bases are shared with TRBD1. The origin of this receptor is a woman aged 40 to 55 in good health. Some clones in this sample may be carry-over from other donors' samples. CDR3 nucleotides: TGCGCCAGCAGCTTGGGGACAGGGGGCGCGGATTCACCCCTCCACTTT. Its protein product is CASSLGTGGADSPLHF.